One sample yielded the 20 T cell receptor beta chains listed below, sequenced in a study of T cells in Graves' hyperthyroidism and ophthalmopathy. There were TCR beta CDR3 regions amplified from RNA transcripts. Using the HTBI primer set, a first-round RT-PCR was run on the TCR CDR3. TCRdb analysed the multiplex PCR reads with MiXCR anew, one entry per CDR3 protein. The profile shows 400,000 or so distinct CDR3 sequences, 12% to 15% of them singletons. Input material: blood. Source of these receptors: a woman aged 55-69 years with Graves' ophthalmopathy.

This clonotype was detected a few times. The rearrangement uses TRBV28 and TRBJ2-1; D possibly corresponds to TRBD2 (6 bases). The CDR3 length is 15 residues. Germline assignment: CDR1 MDHEN and CDR2 SYDVKM. Trimming left V 3 bases short and J 12 bases short, with 21 bases between. The CDR3: CASSLSMGGAGGQFF. The DNA of the CDR3 is TGTGCCAGCAGTTTGAGTATGGGGGGAGCGGGTGGGCAGTTCTTC. Filled out from reference TRBV28 and TRBJ2-1, the complete variable domain reads DVKVTQSSRYLVKRTGEKVFLECVQDMDHENMFWYRQDPGLGLRLIYFSYDVKMKEKGDIPEGYSVSREKKERFSLILESASTNQTSMYLCASSLSMGGAGGQFFGPGTRLTVL.

This clonotype was seen many times. This chain links TRBV6-6 with TRBJ2-1, with 11 nucleotides matching TRBD2. The ends lost 0 bases at V and 10 bases at J; junction bases unmatched: 2. CDR1 MNHNY and CDR2 SVGAGI come from the germline V gene (reference sequence). CDR3 length: 14 residues. CDR3 sequence (DNA): TGTGCCAGCAGTTACTCGCTAGCGGGAGGAGAGCAGTTCTTC. Translated: CASSYSLAGGEQFF.

This clonotype was counted a few times. V usage is TRBV14 and J usage is TRBJ1-3; D is perhaps TRBD1 (5 bases). CDR1 is SGHDN and CDR2 is FVKESK in the germline V gene. There are 16 residues in the CDR3. V shed 4 bases and J shed 0 bases, with 13 bases lying between them. The CDR3 nucleotides read TGTGCCAGCAGCCTATGGGACGGGCGCTCTGGAAACACCATATATTTT. Translation: CASSLWDGRSGNTIYF.

A remark on this clonotype: It may be a read error: a sequence one base away is much more abundant. V usage is TRBV11-2 and J usage is TRBJ2-5; 13 bases map to TRBD2. J was trimmed by 5 bases and V by 5 bases; bases with no gene match: 11. CDR1 is SGHAT and CDR2 is FQNNGV in the germline V gene. This CDR3 is 17 amino acids long. This CDR3 reads CASSRVGLAGRRETQYF. CDR3 sequence (DNA): TGTGCCAGCAGCCGTGTGGGACTAGCGGGAAGGCGGGAGACCCAGTACTTC.

This clonotype was seen repeatedly, ten times or more. The chain is built from TRBV28 and TRBJ1-4, with D maybe TRBD1 (5 bases). Between the trimmed V and J ends, which lost 3 bases and 5 bases, there was a span of 19 bases. The CDR3 is 17 residues long. Germline V gene sequence: CDR1 MDHEN, CDR2 SYDVKM. CDR3 coding DNA: TGTGCCAGCAGTTTCTCCGGTCCCATGGGACGGAATGAAAAACTGTTTTTT. It is translated as CASSFSGPMGRNEKLFF. Filled out from reference TRBV28 and TRBJ1-4, the complete variable domain reads DVKVTQSSRYLVKRTGEKVFLECVQDMDHENMFWYRQDPGLGLRLIYFSYDVKMKEKGDIPEGYSVSREKKERFSLILESASTNQTSMYLCASSFSGPMGRNEKLFFGSGTQLSVL.

This clonotype appeared many times. The chain joins TRBV5-1 to TRBJ2-5, with a possible D match to TRBD1 (5 bases). V was trimmed by 4 bases and J by 5 bases, leaving 15 bases between them. Germline lookup yields CDR1 SGHRS and CDR2 YFSETQ. The CDR3 contains 14 residues. As DNA, the CDR3 is TGCGCCAGCAGCCGAATTGGCAGGGCGGAGACCCAGTACTTC. As protein: CASSRIGRAETQYF.

This clonotype was recorded at least ten times. The V gene is TRBV3-1, the J gene TRBJ2-2, with D possibly being TRBD1 (5 bases). From germline, CDR1 is LGHDT and CDR2 YNNKEL (reference sequence). Trimming stripped 1 base from V and 4 bases from J, with 10 bases between. The CDR3 runs to 15 residues. CDR3 protein: CASSQGAGSTGELFF. CDR3 nucleotide sequence: TGTGCCAGCAGCCAAGGGGCAGGGTCCACCGGGGAGCTGTTTTTT.

This clonotype came up many times. This chain joins TRBV28 and TRBJ2-2; maybe TRBD1 (5 bases). The CDR3 length is 14 residues. V lost 6 bases to trimming and J lost 1 base, with 9 bases between them. Germline CDR1 and CDR2: MDHEN and SYDVKM. CDR3: CASRLQENTGELFF. CDR3 sequence (DNA): TGTGCCAGCAGGCTACAGGAGAACACCGGGGAGCTGTTTTTT.

This clonotype was seen ten or more times. The rearrangement uses TRBV7-2 and TRBJ2-5; 8 bases are a match to TRBD2. Germline values: CDR1 SGHTA, CDR2 FQGNSA. The CDR3 length is 15 residues. The trim removed 5 bases at V and 5 bases at J, leaving 10 bases unmatched. The CDR3 reads CASSRRAASGETQYF. The DNA for the CDR3 is TGTGCCAGCAGCCGAAGGGCGGCTAGCGGGGAGACCCAGTACTTC.

The chain employs TRBV7-8 and TRBJ2-5; 9 positions agree with TRBD1. The CDR3 length is 14 residues. Germline-derived CDR1 and CDR2 are SGHVS and FQNEAQ. V lost 7 bases, J lost 7 bases, and 10 bases stayed unmatched. CDR3 sequence: CASKETGGVGTQYF. DNA of the CDR3: TGTGCCAGCAAGGAGACAGGGGGGGTAGGGACCCAGTACTTC.

This clonotype was detected only a few times. A much larger clonotype is one base distant, so this may be a read error. The chain carries TRBV28 and TRBJ2-7; the D gene is possibly TRBD1 (5 bases). This CDR3 spans 15 amino acids. V lost 5 bases and J 0 bases, leaving 14 bases between the germline ends. Germline V gene lookup returns CDR1 MDHEN and CDR2 SYDVKM. CDR3 amino acids: CASSDRQRSSYEQYF. The CDR3 coding sequence is TGTGCCAGCAGTGACAGACAGAGGAGCTCCTACGAGCAGTACTTC. Full variable domain (missing parts from reference TRBV28 and TRBJ2-7): DVKVTQSSRYLVKRTGEKVFLECVQDMDHENMFWYRQDPGLGLRLIYFSYDVKMKEKGDIPEGYSVSREKKERFSLILESASTNQTSMYLCASSDRQRSSYEQYFGPGTRLTVT.

The rearrangement uses TRBV9 and TRBJ2-2, with 9 bases fitting TRBD2. This CDR3 comprises 16 residues. Germline V CDR1 and CDR2: SGDLS, YYNGEE. V gave up 0 bases and J gave up 4 bases; unmatched junction bases: 4. The CDR3 reads CASSVGGLASTGELFF. The DNA of the CDR3 is TGTGCCAGCAGCGTAGGGGGACTAGCCAGCACCGGGGAGCTGTTTTTT.

In this sample, this clonotype turned up a few times. The gene calls are TRBV7-3 and TRBJ2-2; 7 nucleotides line up with TRBD2. The CDR3 extends over 16 amino acids. With V trimmed by 4 bases and J by 4 bases, 9 bases remained unmatched. The germline V gene has CDR1 SGHTA and CDR2 FQGTGA. CDR3 bases: TGTGCCAGCAGCTCAGGGAGACTAGCTTTCACCGGGGAGCTGTTTTTT. This codes for CASSSGRLAFTGELFF.

This clonotype was recorded a few times. The V call is TRBV20-1, the J call TRBJ2-1, with 12 bases matching TRBD2. V lost 5 bases to trimming and J lost 7 bases; unmatched junction nucleotides: 9. This CDR3 is 15 amino acids long. Germline values: CDR1 DFQATT, CDR2 SNEGSKA (reference sequence). The CDR3 DNA follows: TGCAGTGCTCGGGGGCTAGCGGGGGGGGGGAATGAGCAGTTCTTC. As protein: CSARGLAGGGNEQFF.

CDR3 DNA sequence: TGCGCCAGCAGCACACAGGGTCGGGGCACCGGGGAGCTGTTTTTT. It codes for CASSTQGRGTGELFF. The chain joins TRBV5-1 to TRBJ2-2; possibly TRBD1 for D (6 bases). The length of the CDR3 is 15 residues. V was shortened by 4 bases and J by 4 bases, with 14 bases between the two germline ends. Germline CDR1 is SGHRS and CDR2 is YFSETQ.

This clonotype showed up many times. The chain recombines TRBV4-1 with TRBJ2-5, with TRBD1 matching 9 bases. The length of the CDR3 is 15 residues. V lost 3 bases and J lost 2; bases outside the gene matches: 4. Germline CDR1 reads MGHRA; CDR2 reads YSYEKL. The CDR3 nucleotides read TGCGCCAGCAGCCAGGGGGACAGGGATCAAGAGACCCAGTACTTC. Amino acids: CASSQGDRDQETQYF.

The chain has TRBV4-1 and TRBJ2-7; D might be TRBD1 (5 bases). This CDR3 is 12 amino acids long. V dropped 3 bases and J dropped 3 bases, with 6 bases sitting between them. CDR1 MGHRA and CDR2 YSYEKL come from the germline V gene. This CDR3 reads CASSQDNYEQYF. The CDR3 coding sequence is TGCGCCAGCAGCCAGGACAACTACGAGCAGTACTTC.

This sequence joins TRBV18 and TRBJ1-1; D unresolved. CDR3 length: 15 amino acids. CDR1 KGHSH and CDR2 LQKENI come from the germline V gene. Trimming left V 0 bases short and J 5 bases short, with 13 bases between. CDR3 DNA: TGTGCCAGCTCACCACCGGTAGGGCCGGGAACTGAAGCTTTCTTT. Protein: CASSPPVGPGTEAFF. The full variable domain, completed using reference TRBV18 and TRBJ1-1, is NAGVMQNPRHLVRRRGQEARLRCSPMKGHSHVYWYRQLPEEGLKFMVYLQKENIIDESGMPKERFSAEFPKEGPSILRIQQVVRGDSAAYFCASSPPVGPGTEAFFGQGTRLTVV.

The rearrangement uses TRBV19 and TRBJ2-3; either TRBD1 or TRBD2 may fit D (5 bases each). CDR1 and CDR2 (germline): LNHDA, SQIVND (reference sequence). Deletions cut 6 bases from V and 0 bases from J, with 19 bases between. This CDR3 is built from 17 residues. CDR3: CASSGGTAAGSTDTQYF. The CDR3 DNA is TGTGCCAGTAGCGGTGGGACCGCAGCAGGGAGCACAGATACGCAGTATTTT.

This clonotype was counted ten times or more. CDR3 protein: CSASTPVAGEITDTQYF. CDR3 sequence (DNA): TGCAGTGCTAGCACCCCAGTAGCGGGAGAGATCACAGATACGCAGTATTTT. The V call is TRBV20-1, the J call TRBJ2-3; 9 bases fit TRBD2. The CDR3 extends over 17 amino acids. The V segment lost 3 bases and the J segment 2 bases; nucleotides outside the gene matches: 12. Germline V gene lookup returns CDR1 DFQATT and CDR2 SNEGSKA (reference sequence).